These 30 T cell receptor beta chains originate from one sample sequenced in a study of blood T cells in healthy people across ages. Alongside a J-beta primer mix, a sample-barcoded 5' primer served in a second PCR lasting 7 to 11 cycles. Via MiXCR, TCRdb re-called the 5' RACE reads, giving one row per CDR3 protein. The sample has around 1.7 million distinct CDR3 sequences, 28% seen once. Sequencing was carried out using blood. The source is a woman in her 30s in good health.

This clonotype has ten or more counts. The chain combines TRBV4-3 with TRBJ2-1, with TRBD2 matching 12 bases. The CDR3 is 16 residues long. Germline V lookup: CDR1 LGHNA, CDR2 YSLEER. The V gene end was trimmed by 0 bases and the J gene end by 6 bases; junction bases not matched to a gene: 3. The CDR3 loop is CASSQDLLAGGNEQFF. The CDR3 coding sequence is TGCGCCAGCAGCCAAGATTTACTAGCGGGAGGCAATGAGCAGTTCTTC.

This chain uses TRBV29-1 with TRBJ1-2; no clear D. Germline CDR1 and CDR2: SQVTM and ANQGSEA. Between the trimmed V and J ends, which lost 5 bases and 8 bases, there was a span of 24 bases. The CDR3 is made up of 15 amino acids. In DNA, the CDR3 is TGCAGCGTTTCCGCCCCCCTTCCGCGGGTAGTAGGCTACACCTTC. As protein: CSVSAPLPRVVGYTF. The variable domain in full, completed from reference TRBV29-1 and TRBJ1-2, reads SAVISQKPSRDICQRGTSLTIQCQVDSQVTMMFWYRQQPGQSLTLIATANQGSEATYESGFVIDKFPISRPNLTFSTLTVSNMSPEDSSIYLCSVSAPLPRVVGYTFGSGTRLTVV.

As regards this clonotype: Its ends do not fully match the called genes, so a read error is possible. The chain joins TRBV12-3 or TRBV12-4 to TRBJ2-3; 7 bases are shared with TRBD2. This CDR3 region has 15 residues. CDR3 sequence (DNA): TGTGCCAGCAGGCCGGGGGGAACTAGCACAGATGCGCAGTATTTT. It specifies CASRPGGTSTDAQYF.

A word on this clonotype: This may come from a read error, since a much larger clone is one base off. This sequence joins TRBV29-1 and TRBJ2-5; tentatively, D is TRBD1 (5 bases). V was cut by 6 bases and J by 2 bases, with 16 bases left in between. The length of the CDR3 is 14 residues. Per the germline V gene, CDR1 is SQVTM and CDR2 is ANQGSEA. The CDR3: CSVGRVALQETQYF. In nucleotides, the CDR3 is TGCAGCGTGGGCAGGGTGGCACTTCAAGAGACCCAGTACTTC.

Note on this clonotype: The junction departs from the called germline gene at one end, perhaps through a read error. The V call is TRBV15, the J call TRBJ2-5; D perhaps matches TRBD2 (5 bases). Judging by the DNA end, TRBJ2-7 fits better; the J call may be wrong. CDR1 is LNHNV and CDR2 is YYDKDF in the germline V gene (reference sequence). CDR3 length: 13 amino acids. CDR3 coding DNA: TGTGCCGCCAGCAGAGATGGAGGATCCGAGCAGTACTTC. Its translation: CAASRDGGSEQYF.

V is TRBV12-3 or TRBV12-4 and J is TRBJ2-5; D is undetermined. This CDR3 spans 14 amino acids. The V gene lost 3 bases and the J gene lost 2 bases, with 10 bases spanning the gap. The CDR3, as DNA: TGTGCCAGCAGTTTGCAGGCAGATCAAGAGACCCAGTACTTC. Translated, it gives CASSLQADQETQYF.

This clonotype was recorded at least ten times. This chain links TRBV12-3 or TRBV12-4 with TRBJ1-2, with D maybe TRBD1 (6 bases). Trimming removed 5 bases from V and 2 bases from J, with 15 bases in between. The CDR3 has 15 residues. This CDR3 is CASSTTGSLNYGYTF. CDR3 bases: TGTGCCAGCAGTACTACAGGGTCGTTAAACTATGGCTACACCTTC.

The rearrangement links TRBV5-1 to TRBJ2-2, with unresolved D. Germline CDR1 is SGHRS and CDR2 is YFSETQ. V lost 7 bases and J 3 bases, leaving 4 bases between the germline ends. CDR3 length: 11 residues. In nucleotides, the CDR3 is TGCGCCAGCGATGACACCGGGGAGCTGTTTTTT. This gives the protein CASDDTGELFF.

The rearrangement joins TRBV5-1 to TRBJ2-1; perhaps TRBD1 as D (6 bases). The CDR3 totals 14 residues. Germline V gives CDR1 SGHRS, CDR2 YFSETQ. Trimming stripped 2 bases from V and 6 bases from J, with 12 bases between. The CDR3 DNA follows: TGCGCCAGCAGCTTCTCCCAGGGGATCAATGAGCAGTTCTTC. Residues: CASSFSQGINEQFF.

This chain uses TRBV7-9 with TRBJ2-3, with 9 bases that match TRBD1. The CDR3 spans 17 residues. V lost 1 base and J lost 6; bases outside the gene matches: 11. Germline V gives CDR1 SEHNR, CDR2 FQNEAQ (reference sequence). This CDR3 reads CASSLGRTGVMLDTQYF. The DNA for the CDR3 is TGTGCCAGCAGCTTAGGGAGGACAGGGGTGATGTTGGATACGCAGTATTTT.

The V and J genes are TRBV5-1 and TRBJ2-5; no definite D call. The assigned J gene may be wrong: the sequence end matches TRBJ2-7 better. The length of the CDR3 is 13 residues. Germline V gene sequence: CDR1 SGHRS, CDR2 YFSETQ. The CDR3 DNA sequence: TGCGCCAGCAGCCCCTTAGGGATTTACGAGCAGTACTTC. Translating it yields CASSPLGIYEQYF.

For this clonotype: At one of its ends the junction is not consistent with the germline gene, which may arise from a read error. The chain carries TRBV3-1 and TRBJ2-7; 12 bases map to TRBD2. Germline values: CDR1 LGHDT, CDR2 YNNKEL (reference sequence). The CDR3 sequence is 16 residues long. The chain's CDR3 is CVSSQGGLAGPYEQYF. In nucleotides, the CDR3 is TGTGTCAGCAGCCAGGGAGGACTAGCGGGACCCTACGAGCAGTACTTC.

CDR3 coding DNA: TGTGCCAGCAGTTTACGGCAGGCGTCCTACGAGCAGTACTTC. It is translated as CASSLRQASYEQYF. The chain is built from TRBV12-3 or TRBV12-4 and TRBJ2-4, with unresolved D. TRBJ2-7 explains the end of the DNA better; the J call may be wrong. The CDR3 length is 14 residues.

In DNA, the CDR3 is TGCAGTGCTAGTGGAGCAGTCTATGGCTACACCTTC. This translates into CSASGAVYGYTF. The gene calls are TRBV20-1 and TRBJ1-2; D call uncertain. CDR1 and CDR2 (germline): DFQATT, SNEGSKA (reference sequence). Trimming took 3 bases from V and 4 from J, leaving 9 bases between them. This CDR3 is built from 12 residues.

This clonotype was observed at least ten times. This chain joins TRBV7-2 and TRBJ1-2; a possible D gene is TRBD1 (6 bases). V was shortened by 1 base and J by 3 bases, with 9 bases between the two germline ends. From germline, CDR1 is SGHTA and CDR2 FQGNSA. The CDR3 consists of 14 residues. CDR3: CASSLGSGDYGYTF. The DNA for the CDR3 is TGTGCCAGCAGCTTAGGATCAGGGGACTATGGCTACACCTTC.

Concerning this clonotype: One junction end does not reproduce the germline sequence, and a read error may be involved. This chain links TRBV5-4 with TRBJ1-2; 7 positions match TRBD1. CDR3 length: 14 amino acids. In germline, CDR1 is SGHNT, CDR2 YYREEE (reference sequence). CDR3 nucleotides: TGTGCCAGCAGCTTGGAAAACAGGGGATATGGTTACACCTTC. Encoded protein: CASSLENRGYGYTF.

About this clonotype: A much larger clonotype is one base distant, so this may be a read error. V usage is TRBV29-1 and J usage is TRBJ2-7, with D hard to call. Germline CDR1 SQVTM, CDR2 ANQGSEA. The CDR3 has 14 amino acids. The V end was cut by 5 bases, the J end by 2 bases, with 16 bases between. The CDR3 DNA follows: TGCAGCGTTAAGAGAGCAGGCCTAACCTACGAGCAGTACTTC. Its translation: CSVKRAGLTYEQYF.

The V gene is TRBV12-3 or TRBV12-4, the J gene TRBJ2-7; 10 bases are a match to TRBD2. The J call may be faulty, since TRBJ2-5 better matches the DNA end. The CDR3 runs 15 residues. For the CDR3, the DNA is TGTGCCAGCAGTCCCCCGGGACTAGCGAAAGAGACCCAGTACTTC. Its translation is CASSPPGLAKETQYF.

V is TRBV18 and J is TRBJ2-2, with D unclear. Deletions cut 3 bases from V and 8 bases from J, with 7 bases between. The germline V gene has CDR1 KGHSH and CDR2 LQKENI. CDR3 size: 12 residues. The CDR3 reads CASSPQEGELFF. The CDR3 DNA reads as TGTGCCAGCTCACCGCAAGAGGGGGAGCTGTTTTTT.

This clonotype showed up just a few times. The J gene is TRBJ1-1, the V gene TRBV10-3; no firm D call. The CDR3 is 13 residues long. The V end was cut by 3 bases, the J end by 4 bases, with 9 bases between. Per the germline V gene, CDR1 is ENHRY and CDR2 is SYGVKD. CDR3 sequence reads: CAISENPLTEAFF. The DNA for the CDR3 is TGTGCCATCAGTGAAAACCCACTCACTGAAGCTTTCTTT.

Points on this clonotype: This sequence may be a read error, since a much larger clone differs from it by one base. CDR3 sequence (DNA): TGTGCCACCAGTGGGACAGGGGGCCAAGAGACCCAGTACTTC. Translation: CATSGTGGQETQYF. The chain joins TRBV24-1 to TRBJ2-5; 10 nucleotides agree with TRBD1. CDR3 length equals 14 residues. Trimming removed 5 bases from V and 1 base from J; junction bases left unmatched: 0. CDR1 is KGHDR and CDR2 is SFDVKD in the germline V gene.

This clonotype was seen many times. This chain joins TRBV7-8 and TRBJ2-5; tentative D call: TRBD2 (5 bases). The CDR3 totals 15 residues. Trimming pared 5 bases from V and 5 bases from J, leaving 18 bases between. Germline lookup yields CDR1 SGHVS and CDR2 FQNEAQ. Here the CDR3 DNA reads TGTGCCAGCAGCCTATGGGCCCAAAGAGGGGAGACCCAGTACTTC. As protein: CASSLWAQRGETQYF.

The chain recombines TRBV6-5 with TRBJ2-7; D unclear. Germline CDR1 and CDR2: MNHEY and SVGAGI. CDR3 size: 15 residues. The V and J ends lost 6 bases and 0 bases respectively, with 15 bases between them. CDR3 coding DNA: TGTGCCAGCAGCGAGCTCGTTTACGGCTCCTACGAGCAGTACTTC. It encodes CASSELVYGSYEQYF.

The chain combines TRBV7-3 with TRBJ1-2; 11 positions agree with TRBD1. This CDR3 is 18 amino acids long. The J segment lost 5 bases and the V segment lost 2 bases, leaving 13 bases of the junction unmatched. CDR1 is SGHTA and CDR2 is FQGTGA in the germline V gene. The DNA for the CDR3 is TGTGCCAGCAGCTTAGGCCCACCAGGACAGGGGGCCTTTTATGGCTACACCTTC. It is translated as CASSLGPPGQGAFYGYTF.

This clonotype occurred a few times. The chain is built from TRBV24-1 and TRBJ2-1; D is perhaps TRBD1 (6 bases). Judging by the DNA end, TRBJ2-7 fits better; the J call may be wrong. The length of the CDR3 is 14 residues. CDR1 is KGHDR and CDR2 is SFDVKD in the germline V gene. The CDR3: CATSEGAGYNEQYF. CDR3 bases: TGTGCCACCAGTGAGGGGGCAGGCTACAATGAGCAGTACTTC.

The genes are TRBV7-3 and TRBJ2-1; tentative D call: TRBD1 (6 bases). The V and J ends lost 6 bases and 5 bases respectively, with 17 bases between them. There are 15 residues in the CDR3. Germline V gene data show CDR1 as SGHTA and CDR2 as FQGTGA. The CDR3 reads CASSPSPGQHNEQFF. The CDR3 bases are TGTGCCAGCAGTCCCTCCCCGGGACAACACAATGAGCAGTTCTTC.

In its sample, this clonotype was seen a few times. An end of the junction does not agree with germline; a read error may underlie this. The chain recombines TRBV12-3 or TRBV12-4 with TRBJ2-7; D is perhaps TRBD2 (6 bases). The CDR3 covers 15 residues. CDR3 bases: TGTGTCAGCAGTTTCCGTGGGGGGAGCTCCTACGAGCAGTACTTC. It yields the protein CVSSFRGGSSYEQYF.

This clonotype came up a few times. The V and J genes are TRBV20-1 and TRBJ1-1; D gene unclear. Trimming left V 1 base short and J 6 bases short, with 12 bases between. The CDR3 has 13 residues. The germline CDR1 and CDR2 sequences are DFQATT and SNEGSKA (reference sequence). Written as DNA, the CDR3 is TGCAGTGCTAGAGTCTCACGATGGGCTGAAGCTTTCTTT. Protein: CSARVSRWAEAFF.

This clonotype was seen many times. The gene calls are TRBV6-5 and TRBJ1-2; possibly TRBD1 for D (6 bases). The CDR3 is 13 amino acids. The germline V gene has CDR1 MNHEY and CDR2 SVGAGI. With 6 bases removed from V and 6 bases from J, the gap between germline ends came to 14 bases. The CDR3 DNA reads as TGTGCCAGCAGGGCAGGGGCAGGGAATGGCTACACCTTC. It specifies CASRAGAGNGYTF.

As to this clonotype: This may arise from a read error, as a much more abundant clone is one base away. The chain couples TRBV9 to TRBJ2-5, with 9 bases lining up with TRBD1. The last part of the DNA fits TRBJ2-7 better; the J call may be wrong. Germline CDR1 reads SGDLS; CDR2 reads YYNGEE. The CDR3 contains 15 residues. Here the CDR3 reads CASSPPGTGNHEQYF. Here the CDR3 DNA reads TGTGCCAGCAGCCCTCCCGGGACAGGGAACCACGAGCAGTACTTC.